The 27 T cell receptor beta chains given below trace back to one sample, sequenced in a study of blood T cell repertoires in COVID-19. Sequenced by immunoSEQ multiplex PCR; TCRdb stores in-frame clones only, minus some. The table shows hundreds of thousands of clones, with 85% occurring only once. What was sequenced was peripheral blood. These receptors all come from a woman aged 18-35 years with acute or convalescent COVID-19.

The rearrangement links TRBV9 to TRBJ2-7; TRBD1 agrees at 11 bases. With V trimmed by 3 bases and J by 3 bases, 2 bases remained unmatched. The length of the CDR3 is 14 residues. CDR1 and CDR2 from the germline V gene are SGDLS and YYNGEE. The CDR3 is CASSGGTGGYEQYF. CDR3 in DNA: TGTGCCAGCAGCGGGGGGACAGGGGGCTACGAGCAGTACTTC.

V usage is TRBV2 and J usage is TRBJ2-7; D might be TRBD1 (5 bases). Germline V gene sequence: CDR1 SNHLY, CDR2 FYNNEI. Deletions cut 5 bases from V and 3 bases from J, with 11 bases between. This CDR3 comprises 13 residues. CDR3 nucleotide sequence: TGTGCCAGCAGTCCAGGGCGCGACTACGAGCAGTACTTC. It codes for CASSPGRDYEQYF.

The V and J genes are TRBV27 and TRBJ1-1; D remains ambiguous. Germline V gene data show CDR1 as MNHEY and CDR2 as SMNVEV (reference sequence). Trimming shortened V by 2 bases and J by 1 base, and 8 bases separated the two germline ends. This CDR3 has 14 residues. The CDR3 loop reads CASSLMAGNTEAFF. The CDR3 DNA reads TGTGCCAGCAGTTTAATGGCGGGGAACACTGAAGCTTTCTTT.

The J gene is TRBJ2-1, the V gene TRBV7-2; no clear D. Germline CDR1 is SGHTA and CDR2 is FQGNSA. V lost 2 bases, J lost 3 bases, and 11 bases lay in between. The CDR3 runs to 15 residues. DNA for the CDR3: TGTGCCAGCAGCTTAATGTTTCGAGGCTACAATGAGCAGTTCTTC. Its translation: CASSLMFRGYNEQFF. Together with reference TRBV7-2 and TRBJ2-1, the CDR3 gives the full variable domain: GAGVSQSPSNKVTEKGKDVELRCDPISGHTALYWYRQSLGQGLEFLIYFQGNSAPDKSGLPSDRFSAERTGGSVSTLTIQRTQQEDSAVYLCASSLMFRGYNEQFFGPGTRLTVL.

As for this clone: Other DNA sequences in this sample translate to the same CDR3. This rearrangement joins TRBV3-1 (or the pseudogene TRBV3-2) to TRBJ2-5; D is undetermined. With 2 bases removed from V and 5 bases from J, the gap between germline ends came to 3 bases. CDR3 length equals 11 residues. Germline CDR1 and CDR2: LGHDT and YNNKEL (reference sequence). CDR3 sequence reads: CASSQRETQYF. CDR3 in DNA: TGTGCCAGCAGCCAACGTGAGACCCAGTACTTC.

This clone appeared a few times. The chain joins TRBV5-1 to TRBJ2-2, with TRBD2 as a possible D gene (5 bases). V lost 1 base and J 6 bases, leaving 10 bases between the germline ends. The CDR3 loop spans 14 amino acids. In germline, CDR1 is SGHRS, CDR2 YFSETQ. CDR3 DNA: TGCGCCAGCAGCTTGAGGCGGGTCGCCGGGGAGCTGTTTTTT. Translated, it gives CASSLRRVAGELFF.

The chain is built from TRBV6-5 and TRBJ2-3; 7 bases map to TRBD2. The germline V gene encodes CDR1 MNHEY and CDR2 SVGAGI. This CDR3 comprises 14 residues. Trimming cost V 6 bases and J 4 bases; bases outside gene matches: 7. CDR3: CASSYGGNADTQYF. CDR3 bases: TGTGCCAGCAGCTACGGGGGGAACGCAGATACGCAGTATTTT.

The V and J genes are TRBV14 and TRBJ1-2; D unresolved. V was clipped by 4 bases and J by 4 bases, with 10 bases between them. The CDR3 runs 13 residues. Germline V gene lookup returns CDR1 SGHDN and CDR2 FVKESK. CDR3 sequence: CASSPRLVYGYTF. The CDR3, as DNA: TGTGCCAGCAGCCCCAGACTGGTCTATGGCTACACCTTC.

This clone came up once. J is TRBJ1-5 and V is TRBV27; D ambiguous. Germline CDR1 is MNHEY and CDR2 is SMNVEV (reference sequence). This CDR3 comprises 15 residues. V was cut by 2 bases and J by 0 bases, with 8 bases left in between. The DNA for the CDR3 is TGTGCCAGCAGTTTAAACAACTATAGCAATCAGCCCCAGCATTTT. This codes for CASSLNNYSNQPQHF.

The chain is built from TRBV30 and TRBJ1-2, with 9 bases aligning to TRBD1. From germline, CDR1 is GTSNPN and CDR2 SVGIG (reference sequence). The length of the CDR3 is 14 residues. The trim removed 2 bases at V and 2 bases at J, leaving 3 bases unmatched. The CDR3 reads CAWSLTGGNYGYTF. The CDR3 DNA sequence: TGTGCCTGGAGTCTTACAGGGGGCAACTATGGCTACACCTTC.

The V and J genes are TRBV9 and TRBJ1-1; the D is unclear. This CDR3 spans 16 amino acids. Between the trimmed V and J ends, which lost 4 bases and 10 bases, there was a span of 26 bases. Per the germline V gene, CDR1 is SGDLS and CDR2 is YYNGEE. CDR3 in DNA: TGTGCCAGCAGCCCCGTTTTGATCGGACCGGGAGCGGGAGCTTTCTTT. Amino acid sequence: CASSPVLIGPGAGAFF.

V is TRBV7-3 and J is TRBJ2-1; possible D gene TRBD2, 6 bases. The CDR3 sequence is 15 residues long. Trimming removed 1 base at V and 5 bases at J, with 12 bases between. From germline, CDR1 is SGHTA and CDR2 FQGTGA. CDR3 bases: TGTGCCAGCAGCTTAATTCGGCGGGAACACAATGAGCAGTTCTTC. It yields the protein CASSLIRREHNEQFF.

The chain employs TRBV29-1 and TRBJ1-2; TRBD1 aligns across 10 bases. Trimming at V came to 7 bases and at J to 8 bases, leaving 13 bases not matched to a gene. The CDR3 runs 14 residues. Germline CDR1 and CDR2: SQVTM and ANQGSEA. The CDR3 DNA reads TGCAGCGCGATTCCCGGGACAGGGGAATCAGGCTACACCTTC. Translation: CSAIPGTGESGYTF.

This clone has only a few counts. The genes are TRBV24-1 and TRBJ2-5; TRBD1 might be the D (5 bases). Germline loops: CDR1 KGHDR, CDR2 SFDVKD. The CDR3 length is 12 residues. V lost 9 bases and J lost 0, with 7 bases in between. CDR3 in amino acids: CATAGNQETQYF. The CDR3, as DNA: TGTGCCACCGCAGGGAACCAAGAGACCCAGTACTTC.

V is TRBV5-1 and J is TRBJ2-2, with TRBD2 identical over 8 bases. CDR3 length: 15 residues. The V segment lost 1 base and the J segment 6 bases; nucleotides outside the gene matches: 5. CDR1 and CDR2 (germline): SGHRS, YFSETQ. The CDR3, as DNA: TGCGCCAGCAGCTTGTCAGAGCGGGAGTCCGGGGAGCTGTTTTTT. It specifies CASSLSERESGELFF.

The chain carries TRBV5-1 and TRBJ2-7, with TRBD1 matching 11 bases. The CDR3 consists of 15 residues. With 3 bases clipped from V and 0 bases from J, the junction kept 2 bases outside the gene matches. Germline-derived CDR1 and CDR2 are SGHRS and YFSETQ. The CDR3 DNA follows: TGCGCCAGCAGCTCGGACAGGGGGCGCTCCTACGAGCAGTACTTC. It yields the protein CASSSDRGRSYEQYF.

The chain employs TRBV28 and TRBJ2-3; 7 nucleotides agree with TRBD1. CDR1 and CDR2 from the germline V gene are MDHEN and SYDVKM. V trimming: 1 base; J trimming: 6 bases; junction bases outside the gene matches: 10. CDR3 size: 16 residues. CDR3 in DNA: TGTGCCAGCAGTTTATTAGAGGACAGGAATCCTGATACGCAGTATTTT. Its translation: CASSLLEDRNPDTQYF.

CDR3 DNA sequence: TGCGCCAGCAGCTCCCTCGTCCAGGGATCCTATGGCTACACCTTC. Translating gives CASSSLVQGSYGYTF. The gene calls are TRBV4-1 and TRBJ1-2; D is perhaps TRBD1 (5 bases). V was pared by 5 bases and J by 4 bases, with 17 bases between. This CDR3 contains 15 residues. Germline lookup yields CDR1 MGHRA and CDR2 YSYEKL.

This chain's CDR3 is CAISELTSGRYEQYF. Written as DNA, the CDR3 is TGTGCCATCAGTGAGTTGACTAGCGGGAGGTACGAGCAGTACTTC. The V gene is TRBV10-3, the J gene TRBJ2-7; TRBD2 agrees at 13 bases. This CDR3 has 15 residues. Germline V lookup: CDR1 ENHRY, CDR2 SYGVKD. V shed 1 base and J 4 bases; nucleotides not matched to a gene: 1.

On this clone itself: Other DNA sequences from this sample encode an identical CDR3 as well. This chain uses TRBV5-1 with TRBJ2-1, with D possibly matching TRBD1 (6 bases). Trimming removed 2 bases at V and 6 bases at J, with 6 bases between. CDR1 and CDR2 (germline): SGHRS, YFSETQ. The CDR3 covers 12 residues. CDR3 DNA: TGCGCCAGCAGCTTAGGGGGCAATGAGCAGTTCTTC. Amino acid sequence: CASSLGGNEQFF.

The V and J genes are TRBV7-6 and TRBJ2-7; a possible D gene is TRBD2 (5 bases). This CDR3 has 13 residues. V lost 3 bases, J lost 5 bases, and 11 bases lay in between. CDR1 is SGHVS, CDR2 FNYEAQ, per germline. CDR3 sequence: CASSFGMGDEQYF. DNA of the CDR3: TGTGCCAGCAGCTTCGGTATGGGAGACGAGCAGTACTTC.

The chain couples TRBV7-9 to TRBJ1-4; a possible D gene is TRBD1 (6 bases). Germline lookup yields CDR1 SEHNR and CDR2 FQNEAQ (reference sequence). V was clipped by 5 bases and J by 4 bases, with 11 bases between them. The CDR3 sequence is 14 residues long. CDR3 in DNA: TGTGCCAGCAGCCCCAGGACAGATAATGAAAAACTGTTTTTT. It is translated as CASSPRTDNEKLFF.

The gene calls are TRBV27 and TRBJ1-6; 8 bases match TRBD1. The CDR3 contains 14 residues. Germline V gene lookup returns CDR1 MNHEY and CDR2 SMNVEV (reference sequence). V lost 5 bases to trimming and J lost 6 bases; unmatched junction nucleotides: 3. The CDR3 is CASSQGARNSPLHF. DNA of the CDR3: TGTGCCAGCAGTCAGGGGGCGCGTAATTCACCCCTCCACTTT.

The V and J genes are TRBV28 and TRBJ1-3; no definite D call. From germline, CDR1 is MDHEN and CDR2 SYDVKM. The CDR3 length is 14 residues. V dropped 4 bases and J dropped 1 base, with 8 bases sitting between them. CDR3 sequence (DNA): TGTGCCAGCAGTTCCACAAATTCTGGAAACACCATATATTTT. Residues: CASSSTNSGNTIYF. Looking up the rest from reference TRBV28 and TRBJ1-3 gives the full variable domain: DVKVTQSSRYLVKRTGEKVFLECVQDMDHENMFWYRQDPGLGLRLIYFSYDVKMKEKGDIPEGYSVSREKKERFSLILESASTNQTSMYLCASSSTNSGNTIYFGEGSWLTVV.

The chain recombines TRBV5-1 with TRBJ1-1, with 8 positions matching TRBD1. Per germline, CDR1 SGHRS and CDR2 YFSETQ. The trim removed 5 bases at V and 0 bases at J, leaving 9 bases unmatched. The CDR3 spans 16 residues. The CDR3 is CASRAGQGGLNTEAFF. CDR3 nucleotide sequence: TGCGCCAGCAGAGCCGGACAGGGAGGATTGAACACTGAAGCTTTCTTT.

This chain joins TRBV13 and TRBJ2-2; D might be TRBD2 (5 bases). The V end was cut by 0 bases, the J end by 0 bases, with 11 bases between. From germline, CDR1 is PRHDT and CDR2 FYEKMQ (reference sequence). The CDR3 spans 17 residues. In DNA form, the CDR3 reads TGTGCCAGCAGCTTAGGCCGAGGGCACGCGAACACCGGGGAGCTGTTTTTT. Translation gives CASSLGRGHANTGELFF.

This clone was recorded once. The same CDR3 can be traced to other DNA sequences in this sample. The gene calls are TRBV9 and TRBJ1-2; the D gene is possibly TRBD1 (6 bases). Germline CDR1 is SGDLS and CDR2 is YYNGEE. The V gene lost 3 bases and the J gene lost 2 bases, with 11 bases spanning the gap. The CDR3 extends over 14 amino acids. The CDR3 DNA reads TGTGCCAGCAGCGCCGCAGGGGCCAACTATGGCTACACCTTC. Amino acid sequence: CASSAAGANYGYTF.